This TCR beta chain appears in the sequencing data of a study of blood T cell repertoires in COVID-19. Study background: Material from acute and convalescent COVID-19 was sourced from the United States, Italy and Spain. Sources were T cells, B-cell-depleted T cells, or PBMCs; the material itself was cDNA or gDNA.

Germline V lookup: CDR1 LNHDA, CDR2 SQIVND (reference sequence). CDR3 length equals 14 residues. J gave up 7 bases and V 6 bases, and 9 bases lay outside the gene matches. The authors' processing: Amplifying reference gene primers gave estimates of nucleated cell counts. Measured with immunoSEQ multiplex PCR; TCRdb has only the in-frame clones, and not every one. From that table come the V and J calls and clone size; the DNA was used to work out D and trimming. The sample lists just under 65,000 clones; roughly 82% were seen once. This receptor was identified in a human donor in a cohort sampled during active COVID-19. This chain joins TRBV19 and TRBJ1-2; 9 bases fit TRBD1. The sample taken for sequencing was peripheral blood. In DNA, the CDR3 is TGTGCCAGTAGCGAACGAGGACAGGGGAGTGGCTACACCTTC. The encoded protein is CASSERGQGSGYTF.